The next 27 T cell receptor beta chains were all read from a single sample in a study of blood T cell repertoires in COVID-19. TCRdb's copy holds only in-frame clones and misses some; the assay was immunoSEQ multiplex PCR. The table shows roughly 81,000 clones, with around 92% occurring only once. The sample comprised peripheral blood. These receptors were collected from a woman aged 45-59 years in a cohort sampled during active COVID-19.

V gene TRBV30 combines with J gene TRBJ2-5; TRBD1 is a possible D gene (6 bases). The germline V and J ends were trimmed by 1 base and 5 bases, with 14 bases remaining between them. Germline values: CDR1 GTSNPN, CDR2 SVGIG (reference sequence). This CDR3 comprises 14 residues. The CDR3 DNA reads as TGTGCCTGGAGTGCGGGGACACTCGGGGAGACCCAGTACTTC. Translation: CAWSAGTLGETQYF.

The chain couples TRBV5-1 to TRBJ2-1, with D hard to call. Germline V gene lookup returns CDR1 SGHRS and CDR2 YFSETQ. V lost 6 bases, J lost 3 bases, and 19 bases lay in between. This CDR3 comprises 16 residues. As DNA, the CDR3 is TGCGCCAGCAACCTACAGACGATAGATAACTACAATGAGCAGTTCTTC. It codes for CASNLQTIDNYNEQFF.

For the CDR3, the DNA is TGTGCCAGCAGCTTGGGGCAGGTTAGCGGTGTCCAAGAGACCCAGTACTTC. It codes for CASSLGQVSGVQETQYF. This sequence joins TRBV7-9 and TRBJ2-5; TRBD2 is a possible D gene (6 bases). V lost 3 bases to trimming and J lost 1 base, with 18 bases between them. There are 17 residues in the CDR3. CDR1 and CDR2 from the germline V gene are SEHNR and FQNEAQ (reference sequence).

The genes are TRBV5-6 and TRBJ2-3; D may be TRBD2 (5 bases). CDR1 is SGHDT and CDR2 is YYEEEE in the germline V gene. The CDR3 sequence is 13 residues long. Trimming shortened V by 5 bases and J by 2 bases, and 9 bases separated the two germline ends. The CDR3 region is CASRRVNTDTQYF. In DNA, the CDR3 is TGTGCCAGCAGGAGGGTAAACACAGATACGCAGTATTTT.

The V and J genes are TRBV28 and TRBJ2-7; possibly TRBD1 for D (8 bases). The CDR3 covers 15 residues. The germline V gene has CDR1 MDHEN and CDR2 SYDVKM. V was clipped by 6 bases and J by 2 bases, with 17 bases between them. CDR3 amino acids: CASSQATGGAYEQYF. The CDR3 bases are TGTGCCAGCAGCCAGGCCACAGGGGGGGCCTACGAGCAGTACTTC. The full variable domain, rest sourced from reference TRBV28 and TRBJ2-7, is DVKVTQSSRYLVKRTGEKVFLECVQDMDHENMFWYRQDPGLGLRLIYFSYDVKMKEKGDIPEGYSVSREKKERFSLILESASTNQTSMYLCASSQATGGAYEQYFGPGTRLTVT.

The chain combines TRBV5-4 with TRBJ2-6; 7 bases line up with TRBD1. V was clipped by 0 bases and J by 2 bases; unmatched bases: 5. Germline-derived CDR1 and CDR2 are SGHNT and YYREEE (reference sequence). The CDR3 sequence is 17 residues long. DNA of the CDR3: TGTGCCAGCAGCTTGGGAGGGGGCTCCCCTGGGGCCAACGTCCTGACTTTC. Protein product: CASSLGGGSPGANVLTF.

The chain combines TRBV3-1 (or the pseudogene TRBV3-2) with TRBJ2-7; D is unresolved. CDR1 and CDR2 from the germline V gene are LGHDT and YNNKEL (reference sequence). The V end lost 4 bases, the J end lost 2 bases, and 12 bases lay between the germline ends. This CDR3 contains 14 residues. This CDR3 reads CASSPPGLAYEQYF. The CDR3 bases are TGTGCCAGCAGCCCGCCCGGGTTAGCCTACGAGCAGTACTTC.

The rearrangement uses TRBV9 and TRBJ2-5, with a weak D call TRBD1 (6 bases). Germline V gene data show CDR1 as SGDLS and CDR2 as YYNGEE. V lost 0 bases and J lost 0, with 6 bases in between. This CDR3 comprises 14 residues. The CDR3 DNA follows: TGTGCCAGCAGCGTAGGGGACAACCAAGAGACCCAGTACTTC. This encodes CASSVGDNQETQYF.

This chain joins TRBV3-1 (or the pseudogene TRBV3-2) and TRBJ2-3; unclear D gene. The CDR3 spans 15 residues. Germline CDR1 LGHDT, CDR2 YNNKEL (reference sequence). Trimming pared 2 bases from V and 6 bases from J, leaving 15 bases between. Here the CDR3 DNA reads TGTGCCAGCAGCCAATGGCAGGAAGCACCCGATACGCAGTATTTT. It codes for CASSQWQEAPDTQYF.

The chain carries TRBV2 and TRBJ2-7; TRBD2 might be the D (6 bases). Between the trimmed V and J ends, which lost 6 bases and 4 bases, there was a span of 10 bases. Germline V lookup: CDR1 SNHLY, CDR2 FYNNEI. This CDR3 has 12 amino acids. CDR3 sequence: CASRGGLYEQYF. DNA of the CDR3: TGTGCCAGCAGGGGGGGACTTTACGAGCAGTACTTC.

The rearrangement links TRBV5-1 to TRBJ2-7, with TRBD1 identical over 7 bases. V lost 6 bases and J lost 5; bases outside the gene matches: 11. CDR3 length equals 14 residues. The germline V gene has CDR1 SGHRS and CDR2 YFSETQ. The CDR3 DNA follows: TGCGCCAGCACCTCCCCGGGACAGCACCACGAGCAGTACTTC. This sequence encodes CASTSPGQHHEQYF.

The V gene is TRBV18, the J gene TRBJ2-3, with a possible D match to TRBD2 (6 bases). From germline, CDR1 is KGHSH and CDR2 LQKENI. V lost 0 bases and J lost 2, with 9 bases in between. The CDR3 covers 15 residues. CDR3 in DNA: TGTGCCAGCTCACCACCGGAGGGCCCCACAGATACGCAGTATTTT. Amino acid sequence: CASSPPEGPTDTQYF.

V usage is TRBV19 and J usage is TRBJ2-3; the D gene is possibly TRBD2 (6 bases). Germline CDR1 and CDR2: LNHDA and SQIVND (reference sequence). The germline V and J ends were trimmed by 0 bases and 1 base, with 11 bases remaining between them. This CDR3 is built from 16 residues. The CDR3 sequence is CASSIDSGGRTDTQYF. CDR3 coding DNA: TGTGCCAGTAGTATAGATTCCGGGGGTCGCACAGATACGCAGTATTTT.

This clone was observed a few times. This chain links TRBV5-5 with TRBJ2-1, with D unclear. The length of the CDR3 is 14 residues. Trimming shortened V by 1 base and J by 7 bases, and 12 bases separated the two germline ends. Per the germline V gene, CDR1 is SGHKS and CDR2 is YYEKEE (reference sequence). This CDR3 is CASSLLSYPNEQFF. The CDR3 region has the DNA TGTGCCAGCAGCTTGCTTAGCTATCCTAATGAGCAGTTCTTC.

V is TRBV5-1 and J is TRBJ1-1; no clear D gene. The CDR3 has 12 amino acids. The germline V gene has CDR1 SGHRS and CDR2 YFSETQ. Trimming took 0 bases from V and 8 from J, leaving 8 bases between them. CDR3 in amino acids: CASSLGRREAFF. In DNA form, the CDR3 reads TGCGCCAGCAGCTTGGGACGGAGGGAAGCTTTCTTT.

The gene calls are TRBV10-3 and TRBJ2-7; 11 bases map to TRBD1. CDR1 is ENHRY, CDR2 SYGVKD, per germline. J was trimmed by 6 bases and V by 3 bases; bases with no gene match: 7. CDR3 length equals 15 residues. The CDR3 DNA reads TGTGCCATCAGTGATGGAGGGACAGGGGGATCCGAGCAGTACTTC. Translated, it gives CAISDGGTGGSEQYF.

This chain uses TRBV12-5 with TRBJ1-2; 9 positions agree with TRBD1. There are 13 residues in the CDR3. Germline V gives CDR1 LGHNT, CDR2 FRNRAP. The V gene end was trimmed by 7 bases and the J gene end by 4 bases; junction bases not matched to a gene: 4. Written as DNA, the CDR3 is TGTGCTAGTGAAAAACAGGGGGCCTATGGCTACACCTTC. As protein: CASEKQGAYGYTF.

The chain recombines TRBV28 with TRBJ2-7, with TRBD2 as a possible D gene (6 bases). Trimming removed 4 bases at V and 4 bases at J, with 17 bases between. CDR1 is MDHEN and CDR2 is SYDVKM in the germline V gene. CDR3 size: 15 residues. The DNA of the CDR3 is TGTGCCAGCAGTTCTACGGGTCTGGGGAGGTACGAGCAGTACTTC. It codes for CASSSTGLGRYEQYF.

The chain has TRBV13 and TRBJ2-1; TRBD1 might be the D (6 bases). Germline CDR1 reads PRHDT; CDR2 reads FYEKMQ (reference sequence). Trimming pared 5 bases from V and 6 bases from J, leaving 17 bases between. This CDR3 has 15 residues. The CDR3 is CASSPRDTRGNEQFF. DNA for the CDR3: TGTGCCAGCAGCCCCCGGGACACGCGAGGCAATGAGCAGTTCTTC.

This clone came up once. The V call is TRBV19, the J call TRBJ1-6; maybe TRBD1 (6 bases). The V gene lost 6 bases and the J gene lost 5 bases, with 29 bases spanning the gap. Germline loops: CDR1 LNHDA, CDR2 SQIVND (reference sequence). The CDR3 has 20 amino acids. The CDR3, as DNA: TGTGCCAGTAGCTCGGATAAGCGGCGAAAACAGGGCCCGGATAATTCACCCCTCCACTTT. Amino acid sequence: CASSSDKRRKQGPDNSPLHF.

V usage is TRBV10-2 and J usage is TRBJ1-1; D might be TRBD1 (5 bases). Germline assignment: CDR1 WSHSY and CDR2 SAAADI. This CDR3 region has 12 residues. V was trimmed by 6 bases and J by 6 bases, leaving 11 bases between them. The CDR3 DNA sequence: TGCGCCAGCAGGCAGGGTGAGGCTGAAGCTTTCTTT. This encodes CASRQGEAEAFF.

The chain recombines TRBV6-1 with TRBJ2-5, with D possibly being TRBD1 (6 bases). The CDR3 is 12 amino acids. Germline values: CDR1 MNHNS, CDR2 SASEGT. Trimming stripped 1 base from V and 8 bases from J, with 8 bases between. The CDR3: CASSEVRGTQYF. CDR3 bases: TGTGCCAGCAGTGAAGTCAGGGGAACCCAGTACTTC.

The V call is TRBV6-5, the J call TRBJ2-6; D perhaps matches TRBD2 (6 bases). The CDR3 runs to 13 residues. V was pared by 9 bases and J by 4 bases, with 10 bases between. CDR1 is MNHEY and CDR2 is SVGAGI in the germline V gene. The CDR3 region has the DNA TGTGCCAGTGGGGGGTCAGGGGCCAACGTCCTGACTTTC. This translates into CASGGSGANVLTF.

The V gene is TRBV7-3, the J gene TRBJ2-1, with TRBD1 matching 8 bases. V was clipped by 4 bases and J by 1 base; unmatched bases: 3. This CDR3 contains 15 residues. Looked up from germline, CDR1 is SGHTA and CDR2 is FQGTGA. CDR3 protein: CASSSGTGSYNEQFF. CDR3 coding DNA: TGTGCCAGCAGCTCTGGGACAGGTTCCTACAATGAGCAGTTCTTC.

V gene TRBV5-4 combines with J gene TRBJ1-1, with 7 bases identical to TRBD1. The CDR3 totals 16 residues. V lost 4 bases and J lost 2; bases outside the gene matches: 11. The V gene's germline CDR1 is SGHNT and CDR2 YYREEE (reference sequence). CDR3 sequence (DNA): TGTGCCAGCAGCCTTACCCGACAGGGACTTAACACTGAAGCTTTCTTT. Encoded protein: CASSLTRQGLNTEAFF.

The CDR3 region is CASSQGLANYGYTF. The CDR3 coding sequence is TGTGCCAGCAGCCAAGGGTTAGCTAACTATGGCTACACCTTC. The chain uses TRBV3-1 (or the pseudogene TRBV3-2) and TRBJ1-2; D remains ambiguous. In germline, CDR1 is LGHDT, CDR2 YNNKEL (reference sequence). Trimming pared 1 base from V and 0 bases from J, leaving 6 bases between. The CDR3 totals 14 residues.

This clone has only one observation. The chain employs TRBV12-5 and TRBJ2-1, with 10 bases that match TRBD1. J was trimmed by 3 bases and V by 5 bases; bases with no gene match: 4. This CDR3 contains 15 residues. Per the germline V gene, CDR1 is LGHNT and CDR2 is FRNRAP. DNA of the CDR3: TGTGCTAGTGGTAAGGGACAGGGGTTCTACAATGAGCAGTTCTTC. It encodes CASGKGQGFYNEQFF. The whole variable domain, filled in from reference TRBV12-5 and TRBJ2-1, reads DARVTQTPRHKVTEMGQEVTMRCQPILGHNTVFWYRQTMMQGLELLAYFRNRAPLDDSGMPKDRFSAEMPDATLATLKIQPSEPRDSAVYFCASGKGQGFYNEQFFGPGTRLTVL.